The rows below give T cell receptor beta chains drawn from one sample of a study of T-cell memory formation after mild COVID-19. TCRdb used MiXCR to reprocess the 5' RACE reads, holding one entry per CDR3 protein. In the table there are some 150,000 distinct CDR3 sequences, 15% to 20% of which are singletons. The material sequenced was PBMCs or a T cell subset sorted from them (not recorded which). The receptors were gathered from an adult woman who had mild COVID-19 (a few samples of this study predate the infection). Cell type and time point are not known. Both conserved end residues are part of each CDR3.

v_call	j_call	cdr3_aa
TRBV3-1	TRBJ1-5	CASSQGPDRNQPQHF
TRBV29-1	TRBJ1-1	CSVVGHQNTEAFF
TRBV20-1	TRBJ2-2	CSARDAGQGSTGELFF
TRBV6-2/TRBV6-3	TRBJ2-7	CASSYTQTLSYEQYF
TRBV5-1	TRBJ2-5	CASSLDWGLETQYF
TRBV29-1	TRBJ2-1	CSVVPSAYNEQFF
TRBV7-9	TRBJ1-2	CASSLVGSGYTF
TRBV24-1	TRBJ1-1	CATSDSKVGPNTEAFF
TRBV5-1	TRBJ1-6	CASRLGTGVSPLHF
TRBV14	TRBJ2-7	CASSQPFYEQYF
TRBV5-1	TRBJ1-1	CASSLAGHTVNTEAFF
TRBV12-3/TRBV12-4	TRBJ2-3	CASSLNDNTDTQYF
TRBV4-1	TRBJ1-1	CASSHAPRRMNTEAFF
TRBV12-3/TRBV12-4	TRBJ2-7	CASRSGRYYEQYF
TRBV5-1	TRBJ2-7	CASSSFPGSYEQYF
TRBV6-1	TRBJ2-1	CASSTQLAVVGFQPYYDEQFF
TRBV5-1	TRBJ2-7	CASSLSAGTYEQYF
TRBV7-2	TRBJ2-5	CASSLALLAGQETQYF
TRBV7-9	TRBJ1-1	CASSPTVNTEAFF
TRBV7-3	TRBJ2-1	CASSATTSNEQFF
TRBV4-3	TRBJ2-7	CASSQDTGTYEQYF
TRBV10-3	TRBJ2-5	CAISESTSGPQETQYF